The 11 T cell receptor beta chains below all came from one sample that was sequenced in a study of blood T cell repertoires in COVID-19. The protocol was immunoSEQ multiplex PCR, while the TCRdb copy is restricted to in-frame clones and leaves out a portion. The sample holds about 81,000 clones; 90% to 95% are singletons and the top ten take 1.5% to 2%. The specimen sequenced was peripheral blood. These receptors came from a woman aged 50 to 60 in a cohort sampled during active COVID-19.

This chain joins TRBV11-3 and TRBJ2-3, with TRBD2 matching 7 bases. Unmatched junction bases numbered 11, after V lost 5 bases and J lost 3 bases. Germline assignment: CDR1 SGHNT and CDR2 YENEEA. This CDR3 region has 16 residues. DNA of the CDR3: TGTGCCAGCAGCCGAGGGAGGGGTAGGAGAACAGATACGCAGTATTTT. Its protein product is CASSRGRGRRTDTQYF.

The chain joins TRBV18 to TRBJ2-7, with 7 bases aligning to TRBD1. Germline CDR1 reads KGHSH; CDR2 reads LQKENI. The CDR3 runs 12 residues. V gave up 8 bases and J gave up 2 bases; unmatched junction bases: 3. In DNA form, the CDR3 reads TGTGCCAGCCGACAGGGAACCTACGAGCAGTACTTC. It codes for CASRQGTYEQYF.

V usage is TRBV3-1 (or the pseudogene TRBV3-2) and J usage is TRBJ2-7; no firm D call. CDR3 length equals 12 residues. V lost 4 bases, J lost 3 bases, and 7 bases lay in between. CDR1 LGHDT and CDR2 YNNKEL come from the germline V gene (reference sequence). The CDR3 reads CASSRVLYEQYF. CDR3 nucleotides: TGTGCCAGCAGCCGCGTACTCTACGAGCAGTACTTC.

The chain combines TRBV6-5 with TRBJ1-2; D is ambiguous. The CDR3 consists of 11 residues. In germline, CDR1 is MNHEY, CDR2 SVGAGI. Trimming took 6 bases from V and 5 from J, leaving 7 bases between them. The CDR3 sequence: CASSGMYGYTF. The CDR3 bases are TGTGCCAGCAGCGGGATGTATGGCTACACCTTC.

The chain employs TRBV7-2 and TRBJ2-3, with D possibly being TRBD1 (7 bases). The CDR3 runs 15 residues. Between the trimmed V and J ends, which lost 8 bases and 3 bases, there was a span of 18 bases. CDR1 and CDR2 from the germline V gene are SGHTA and FQGNSA. CDR3 amino acids: CASGEGAGSTDTQYF. As DNA, the CDR3 is TGTGCCAGCGGTGAGGGGGCCGGGAGTACAGATACGCAGTATTTT.

The V and J genes are TRBV10-2 and TRBJ1-2, with TRBD1 matching 7 bases. The CDR3 has 15 amino acids. Germline CDR1 WSHSY, CDR2 SAAADI. With V trimmed by 3 bases and J by 4 bases, 8 bases remained unmatched. The CDR3 DNA reads as TGCGCCAGCAGTGACCCGGGACAGCCGACCTATGGCTACACCTTC. Translation gives CASSDPGQPTYGYTF.

The rearrangement joins TRBV30 to TRBJ1-4; TRBD1 matches at 10 bases. CDR1 and CDR2 (germline): GTSNPN, SVGIG (reference sequence). The CDR3 spans 12 residues. Losses at the gene ends were 1 base for V and 12 bases for J; bases not matched to a gene: 2. The CDR3, as DNA: TGTGCCTGGAGTGCGGACAGGGGGGAACTGTTTTTT. Protein product: CAWSADRGELFF.

The rearrangement uses TRBV18 and TRBJ2-5; 8 nucleotides agree with TRBD1. The length of the CDR3 is 15 residues. V lost 5 bases and J lost 5; bases outside the gene matches: 10. Germline values: CDR1 KGHSH, CDR2 LQKENI. This CDR3 is CASSTDRGGWETQYF. The CDR3 region has the DNA TGTGCCAGCTCAACCGACAGGGGAGGTTGGGAGACCCAGTACTTC.

The chain carries TRBV2 and TRBJ2-3; D is unclear. From germline, CDR1 is SNHLY and CDR2 FYNNEI. Deletions cut 6 bases from V and 3 bases from J, with 19 bases between. CDR3 length: 16 residues. The CDR3 is CASRFYSLAGTDTQYF. The CDR3 region has the DNA TGTGCCAGCAGGTTCTACTCGTTAGCCGGGACAGATACGCAGTATTTT.

This clone is labeled medium-sized. V and J are TRBV7-9 and TRBJ1-4, with D possibly TRBD1 on 6 matching bases. The CDR3 covers 14 residues. V was trimmed by 5 bases and J by 8 bases, leaving 15 bases between them. Germline lookup yields CDR1 SEHNR and CDR2 FQNEAQ (reference sequence). CDR3 amino acids: CASSARAGAEKLFF. DNA of the CDR3: TGTGCCAGCAGCGCGAGGGCGGGGGCCGAAAAACTGTTTTTT.

The CDR3 DNA is TGTGCCAGCAGTTACTCGGGCACGATCAATGAAAAACTGTTTTTT. Its protein product is CASSYSGTINEKLFF. This chain connects TRBV6-5 to TRBJ1-4; D call uncertain. Germline CDR1 is MNHEY and CDR2 is SVGAGI. V gave up 0 bases and J gave up 5 bases, with 10 bases separating them. The CDR3 spans 15 residues.